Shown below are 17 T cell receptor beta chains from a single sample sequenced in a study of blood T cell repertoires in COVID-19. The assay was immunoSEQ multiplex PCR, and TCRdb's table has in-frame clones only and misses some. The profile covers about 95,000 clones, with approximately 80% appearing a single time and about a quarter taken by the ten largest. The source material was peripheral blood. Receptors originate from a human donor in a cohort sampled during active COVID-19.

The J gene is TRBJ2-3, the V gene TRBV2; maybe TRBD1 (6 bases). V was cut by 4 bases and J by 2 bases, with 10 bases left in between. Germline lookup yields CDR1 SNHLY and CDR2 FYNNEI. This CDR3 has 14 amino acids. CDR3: CASSGTENTDTQYF. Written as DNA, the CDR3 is TGTGCCAGCAGTGGGACAGAGAACACAGATACGCAGTATTTT.

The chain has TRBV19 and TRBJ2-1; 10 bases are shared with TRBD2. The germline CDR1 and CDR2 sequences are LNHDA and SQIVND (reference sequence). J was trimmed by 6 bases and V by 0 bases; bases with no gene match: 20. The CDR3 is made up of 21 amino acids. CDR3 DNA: TGTGCCAGTAGTATAGAGAGCCCCGTGCTAGCGGGAGCCACGAGTCGCAATGAGCAGTTCTTC. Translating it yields CASSIESPVLAGATSRNEQFF.

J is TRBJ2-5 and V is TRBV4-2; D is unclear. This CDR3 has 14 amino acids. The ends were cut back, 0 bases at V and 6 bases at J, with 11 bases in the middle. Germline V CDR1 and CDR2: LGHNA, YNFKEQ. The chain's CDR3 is CASSQDTVGQTQYF. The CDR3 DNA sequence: TGTGCCAGCAGCCAAGACACTGTTGGGCAGACCCAGTACTTC.

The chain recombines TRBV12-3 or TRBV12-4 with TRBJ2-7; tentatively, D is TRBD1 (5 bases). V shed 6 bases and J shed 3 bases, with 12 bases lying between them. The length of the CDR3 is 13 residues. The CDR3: CASRETALYEQYF. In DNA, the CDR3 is TGTGCCAGCAGAGAGACAGCTCTCTACGAGCAGTACTTC.

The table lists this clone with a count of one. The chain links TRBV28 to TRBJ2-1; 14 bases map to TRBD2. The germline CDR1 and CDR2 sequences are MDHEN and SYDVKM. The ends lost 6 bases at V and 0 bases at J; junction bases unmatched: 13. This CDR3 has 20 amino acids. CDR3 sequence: CASRFTAGLAGVSSYNEQFF. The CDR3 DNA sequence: TGTGCCAGCAGGTTCACCGCGGGACTAGCGGGGGTAAGCTCCTACAATGAGCAGTTCTTC.

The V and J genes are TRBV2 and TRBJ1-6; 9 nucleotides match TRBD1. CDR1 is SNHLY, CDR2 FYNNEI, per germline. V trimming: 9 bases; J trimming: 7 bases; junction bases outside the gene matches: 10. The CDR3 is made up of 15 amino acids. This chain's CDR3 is CASPGQGLQNSPLHF. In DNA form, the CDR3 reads TGTGCCAGTCCGGGACAGGGATTACAAAATTCACCCCTCCACTTT.

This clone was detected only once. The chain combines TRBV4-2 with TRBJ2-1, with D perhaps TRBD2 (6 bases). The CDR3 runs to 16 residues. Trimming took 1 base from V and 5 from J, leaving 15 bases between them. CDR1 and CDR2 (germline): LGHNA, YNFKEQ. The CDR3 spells CASSQAGLTSNNEQFF. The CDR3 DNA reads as TGTGCCAGCAGCCAAGCGGGACTCACAAGCAACAATGAGCAGTTCTTC.

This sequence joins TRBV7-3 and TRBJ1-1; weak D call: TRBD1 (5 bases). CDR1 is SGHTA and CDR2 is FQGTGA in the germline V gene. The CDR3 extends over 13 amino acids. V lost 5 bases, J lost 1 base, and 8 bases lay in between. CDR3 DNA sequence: TGTGCCAGCAGCCCAAGGGGGAACACTGAAGCTTTCTTT. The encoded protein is CASSPRGNTEAFF.

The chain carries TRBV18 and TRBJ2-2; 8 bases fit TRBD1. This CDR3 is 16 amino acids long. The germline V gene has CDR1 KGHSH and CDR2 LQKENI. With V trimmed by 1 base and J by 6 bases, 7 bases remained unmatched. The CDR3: CASSPRQGASSGELFF. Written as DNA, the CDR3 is TGTGCCAGCTCACCACGTCAGGGGGCATCGTCCGGGGAGCTGTTTTTT.

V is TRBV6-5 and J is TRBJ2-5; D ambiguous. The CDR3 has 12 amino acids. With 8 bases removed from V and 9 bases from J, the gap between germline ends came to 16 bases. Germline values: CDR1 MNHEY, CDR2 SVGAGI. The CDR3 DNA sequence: TGTGCCAGCGGTTCCCCCCTTTATGCCCAGTACTTC. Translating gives CASGSPLYAQYF.

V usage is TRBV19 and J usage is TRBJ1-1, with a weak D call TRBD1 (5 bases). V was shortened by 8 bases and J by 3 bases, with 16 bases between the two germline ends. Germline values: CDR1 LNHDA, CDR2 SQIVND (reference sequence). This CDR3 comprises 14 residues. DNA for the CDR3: TGTGCCAGTGGGCCCTCGGGACTATACACTGAAGCTTTCTTT. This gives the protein CASGPSGLYTEAFF.

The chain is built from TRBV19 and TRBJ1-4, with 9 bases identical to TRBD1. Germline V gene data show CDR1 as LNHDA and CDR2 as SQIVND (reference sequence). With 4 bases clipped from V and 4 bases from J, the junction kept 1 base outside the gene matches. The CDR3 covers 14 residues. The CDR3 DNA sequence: TGTGCCAGTAGTAGGGGACAGGGTAATGAAAAACTGTTTTTT. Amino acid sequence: CASSRGQGNEKLFF.

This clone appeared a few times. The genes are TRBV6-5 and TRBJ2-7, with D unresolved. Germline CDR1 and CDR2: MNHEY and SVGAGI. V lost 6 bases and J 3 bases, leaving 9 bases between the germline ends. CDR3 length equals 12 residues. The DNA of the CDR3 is TGTGCCAGCAGACCGAGTGGCTACGAGCAGTACTTC. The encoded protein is CASRPSGYEQYF.

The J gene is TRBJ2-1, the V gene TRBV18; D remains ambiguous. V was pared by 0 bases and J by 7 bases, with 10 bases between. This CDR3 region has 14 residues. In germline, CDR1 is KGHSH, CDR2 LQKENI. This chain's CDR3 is CASSPPNKENEQFF. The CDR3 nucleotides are TGTGCCAGCTCACCACCCAACAAGGAGAATGAGCAGTTCTTC. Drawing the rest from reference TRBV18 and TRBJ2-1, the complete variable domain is NAGVMQNPRHLVRRRGQEARLRCSPMKGHSHVYWYRQLPEEGLKFMVYLQKENIIDESGMPKERFSAEFPKEGPSILRIQQVVRGDSAAYFCASSPPNKENEQFFGPGTRLTVL.

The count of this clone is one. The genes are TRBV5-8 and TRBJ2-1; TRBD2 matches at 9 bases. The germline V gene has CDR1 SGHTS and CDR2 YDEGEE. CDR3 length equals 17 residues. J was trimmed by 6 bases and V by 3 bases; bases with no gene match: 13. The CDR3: CASSSGEVAGAGNEQFF. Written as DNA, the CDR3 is TGTGCCAGCAGCTCTGGCGAGGTAGCGGGAGCCGGCAATGAGCAGTTCTTC. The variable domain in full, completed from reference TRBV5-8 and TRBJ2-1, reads EAGVTQSPTHLIKTRGQQATLRCSPISGHTSVYWYQQALGLGLQFLLWYDEGEERNRGNFPPRFSGRQFPNYSSELNVNALELEDSALYLCASSSGEVAGAGNEQFFGPGTRLTVL.

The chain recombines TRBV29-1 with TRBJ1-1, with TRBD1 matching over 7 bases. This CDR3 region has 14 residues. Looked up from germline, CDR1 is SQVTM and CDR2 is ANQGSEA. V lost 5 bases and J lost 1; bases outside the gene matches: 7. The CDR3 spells CSVPKDRRNTEAFF. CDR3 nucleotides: TGCAGCGTTCCTAAGGACAGGAGGAACACTGAAGCTTTCTTT.

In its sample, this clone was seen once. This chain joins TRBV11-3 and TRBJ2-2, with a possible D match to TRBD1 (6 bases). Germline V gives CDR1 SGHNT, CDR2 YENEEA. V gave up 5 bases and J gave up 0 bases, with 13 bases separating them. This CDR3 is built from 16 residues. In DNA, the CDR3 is TGTGCCAGCAGCCCTCGGACAGACACGAACACCGGGGAGCTGTTTTTT. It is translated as CASSPRTDTNTGELFF.